The next 10 T cell receptor beta chains were all read from a single sample in a study of tumor-infiltrating lymphocytes in primary liver carcinoma. The tissue used was unsorted bulk material of about 19-33 mg. RNA and DNA were co-extracted from it with the AllPrep DNA/RNA mini kit. Total RNA (around 500 ng) served as template for TCR beta cDNA synthesis primed by a constant-region primer. Libraries covering TCR beta were generated through three nested multiplex PCR rounds (using a slightly modified ARM-PCR). The two initial PCR rounds, about 9 cycles each, used TRBV1-TRBV30 forward and C-beta reverse primers. MiXCR, run by TCRdb on the multiplex PCR reads, gives a single entry per CDR3 protein. The data show about 190,000 distinct CDR3 sequences, with around four fifths seen just once and about a sixth held by the top ten. Material: tumor tissue from primary liver carcinoma. These receptors were collected from a middle-aged man with primary liver carcinoma and hepatitis B virus infection.

Comment on this clonotype: Here the CDR3 omits its conserved ending phenylalanine or tryptophan, so a read error is the likely source. The chain joins TRBV5-6 to TRBJ2-6; D is uncertain. CDR3 length: 15 amino acids. Germline assignment: CDR1 SGHDT and CDR2 YYEEEE. Trimming removed 4 bases from V and 0 bases from J, with 8 bases in between. CDR3 bases: TGTGCCAGCAGCACATTTTCCTCTGGGGCCAACGTCCTGACTGTC. Its translation: CASSTFSSGANVLTV.

Concerning this clonotype: Because it lacks the conserved phenylalanine or tryptophan at the end, this CDR3 is likely a read error. This chain joins TRBV29-1 and TRBJ1-5; D is unclear. The CDR3 has 13 amino acids. The ends were cut back, 7 bases at V and 4 bases at J, with 14 bases in the middle. Germline CDR1 and CDR2: SQVTM and ANQGSEA. This CDR3 reads CSAGVGANQPQHY. The CDR3 nucleotides are TGCAGCGCTGGAGTGGGAGCGAATCAGCCCCAGCATTAT.

With respect to this clonotype: At one of its ends the junction is not consistent with the germline gene, which may arise from a read error. V usage is TRBV24-1 and J usage is TRBJ2-1; no clear D. Per germline, CDR1 KGHDR and CDR2 SFDVKD. This CDR3 comprises 13 residues. The CDR3 region has the DNA TGCGCCACCCCACTGCTACTGGCAAATGAGCAGTTCTTC. It encodes CATPLLLANEQFF.

The chain uses TRBV29-1 and TRBJ2-4; no reliable D call. Germline loops: CDR1 SQVTM, CDR2 ANQGSEA. This CDR3 is 18 amino acids long. Trimming removed 3 bases from V and 10 bases from J, with 31 bases in between. DNA of the CDR3: TGCAGCGTTGAGGTCAGAGATCAAATCCATTTAGCCAGAAATATTCAGTACTTC. Translation: CSVEVRDQIHLARNIQYF.

Points on this clonotype: The junction departs from the called germline gene at one end, perhaps through a read error. The J gene is TRBJ1-3, the V gene TRBV12-3 or TRBV12-4; D not certain. This CDR3 contains 13 residues. CDR3 region: CAGTGNSGNTIYF. CDR3 bases: TGCGCCGGCACTGGGAACTCTGGAAACACCATATATTTT.

The chain is built from TRBV4-3 and TRBJ1-1; D call uncertain. CDR1 and CDR2 from the germline V gene are LGHNA and YSLEER. This CDR3 region has 14 residues. Trimming removed 0 bases from V and 3 bases from J, with 8 bases in between. In DNA, the CDR3 is TGCGCCAGCAGCCAAGATCCCATGGACACTGAAGCTTTCTTT. Translation: CASSQDPMDTEAFF.

Points on this clonotype: A read error may account for a junction end that differs from germline. V gene TRBV6-2 or TRBV6-3 combines with J gene TRBJ2-7; 9 nucleotides line up with TRBD1. The CDR3 length is 14 residues. Germline CDR1 and CDR2: MNHEY and SVGEGT. CDR3 sequence reads: CASSHRDRAHEQHF. DNA for the CDR3: TGTGCCAGCAGCCACCGGGACAGGGCCCACGAGCAGCATTTC.

This clonotype showed up just once. The junction departs from the called germline gene at one end, perhaps through a read error. V and J are TRBV11-3 and TRBJ2-1; D uncertain. This CDR3 spans 12 amino acids. CDR1 is SGHNT, CDR2 YENEEA, per germline. The CDR3, as DNA: TGTGCCAACAGCTTAAACACCAATGAACAGTTCTTC. Encoded protein: CANSLNTNEQFF.

This sequence joins TRBV7-9 and TRBJ1-2, with TRBD1 as a possible D gene (5 bases). The CDR3 consists of 14 residues. The V gene lost 5 bases and the J gene lost 8 bases, with 18 bases spanning the gap. Looked up from germline, CDR1 is SEHNR and CDR2 is FQNEAQ (reference sequence). The chain's CDR3 is CASSTHGGELGYTF. CDR3 coding DNA: TGTGCCAGCAGCACACATGGGGGAGAGCTGGGCTACACCTTC.

On this clonotype: The junction differs from germline at one of its ends, possibly a read error. The chain links TRBV9 to TRBJ1-5, with D unclear. Germline CDR1 reads SGDLS; CDR2 reads YYNGEE. This CDR3 region has 15 residues. CDR3 nucleotides: TGTGCCAGCAGCGTAGGAGGGTATAGCAATCAGCCCCGGCATTTT. The encoded protein is CASSVGGYSNQPRHF. Full variable domain (missing parts from reference TRBV9 and TRBJ1-5): DSGVTQTPKHLITATGQRVTLRCSPRSGDLSVYWYQQSLDQGLQFLIQYYNGEERAKGNILERFSAQQFPDLHSELNLSSLELGDSALYFCASSVGGYSNQPRHFGDGTRLSIL.